This TCR beta chain was identified in a study of molecular identifiers for immune sequencing clone quantification. Study details: In replicates, RNA from around 20,000 or 100,000 naive CD8 cells was divided five ways and four parts were sequenced.

Germline V gene lookup returns CDR1 LNHDA and CDR2 SQIVND (reference sequence). CDR3 length: 14 residues. V was clipped by 6 bases and J by 7 bases, with 19 bases between them. With regard to this clonotype: Antigen specificity is unknown.

Overall study findings and caveats: Clones carrying above 20 RNA copies accounted for over 98% of effector molecules, under 1% in naive cells.

Preparation methods for the bulk TCR libraries were those previously described, with listed TCR primers. From the PCR reads, TCRdb called clonotypes with MiXCR, one entry per CDR3 protein. The table lists about 98,000 distinct CDR3 sequences, under 40% of them singletons. The sequencing sample was made of naive CD8+ T cells from blood, with Jurkat cell RNA spiked in. The subset here: FACS-sorted CD8+CD4-CCR7+CD45RA+ naive T cells. The source is a human donor in good health. Some libraries in this study had Jurkat cell RNA spiked in. V is TRBV19 and J is TRBJ2-7; D is tentatively TRBD1 or TRBD2 (5 bases each). The CDR3 DNA reads TGTGCCAGTAGAACTCGGGACCCTCGCGGGGAGCAGTACTTC. As protein: CASRTRDPRGEQYF.